Sequencing of this T cell receptor (beta chain) was carried out in a study of blood T cell repertoires in COVID-19. Study summary: Researchers got acute and convalescent COVID-19 samples from the United States, Italy and Spain. PBMCs, B-cell-depleted T cells, or T cells provided the cDNA or gDNA that made up the material.

There are 16 residues in the CDR3. The V gene end was trimmed by 0 bases and the J gene end by 2 bases; junction bases not matched to a gene: 4. Per germline, CDR1 LGHNA and CDR2 YSLEER. As processed by the authors: Amplification from reference gene primers served as the basis for estimated nucleated cell counts. Libraries were prepared by immunoSEQ multiplex PCR; TCRdb keeps only in-frame clonotypes and omits some of them. From that table come the V and J calls and clone size; the DNA was used to work out D and trimming. The table records a few hundred thousand clones, less than 90% of them present only once. Only one count was recorded for this clone.

This sequence originates from a woman aged 80 or over with COVID-19, enrolled during active disease. The chain couples TRBV4-3 to TRBJ2-1, with TRBD2 matching over 7 bases. Sequenced sample: peripheral blood. CDR3 in DNA: TGCGCCAGCAGCCAAGATGGGAGGGGTGCCTACAATGAGCAGTTCTTC. It translates to CASSQDGRGAYNEQFF.